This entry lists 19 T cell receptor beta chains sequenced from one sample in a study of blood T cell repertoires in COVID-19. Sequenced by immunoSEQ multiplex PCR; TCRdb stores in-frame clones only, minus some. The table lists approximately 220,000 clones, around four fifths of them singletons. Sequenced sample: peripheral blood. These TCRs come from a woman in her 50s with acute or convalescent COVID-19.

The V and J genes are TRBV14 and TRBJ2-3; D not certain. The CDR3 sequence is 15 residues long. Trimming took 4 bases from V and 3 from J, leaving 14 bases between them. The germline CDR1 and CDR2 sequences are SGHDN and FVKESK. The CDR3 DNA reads TGTGCCAGCAGCCCGACTGGTTATACGACAGATACGCAGTATTTT. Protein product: CASSPTGYTTDTQYF.

The CDR3 region is CASSLRQGAGEKLFF. DNA for the CDR3: TGTGCCAGCAGTTTACGACAGGGGGCGGGAGAAAAACTGTTTTTT. The chain employs TRBV27 and TRBJ1-4, with 10 nucleotides matching TRBD1. There are 15 residues in the CDR3. The germline V gene has CDR1 MNHEY and CDR2 SMNVEV (reference sequence). V shed 2 bases, J shed 8 bases, and the junction held 5 bases outside the gene matches.

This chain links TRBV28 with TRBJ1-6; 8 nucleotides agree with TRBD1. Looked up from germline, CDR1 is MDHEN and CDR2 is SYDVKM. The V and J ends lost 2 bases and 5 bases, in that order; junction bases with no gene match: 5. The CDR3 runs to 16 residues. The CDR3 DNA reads TGTGCCAGCAGTTTAATTCTGGGACAGGATAATTCACCCCTCCACTTT. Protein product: CASSLILGQDNSPLHF.

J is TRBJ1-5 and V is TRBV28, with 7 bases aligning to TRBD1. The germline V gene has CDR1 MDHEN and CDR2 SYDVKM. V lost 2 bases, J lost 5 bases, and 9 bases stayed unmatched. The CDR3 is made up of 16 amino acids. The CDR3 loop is CASSLPTGRRDQPQHF. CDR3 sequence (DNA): TGTGCCAGCAGTTTACCGACAGGGAGGCGGGATCAGCCCCAGCATTTT.

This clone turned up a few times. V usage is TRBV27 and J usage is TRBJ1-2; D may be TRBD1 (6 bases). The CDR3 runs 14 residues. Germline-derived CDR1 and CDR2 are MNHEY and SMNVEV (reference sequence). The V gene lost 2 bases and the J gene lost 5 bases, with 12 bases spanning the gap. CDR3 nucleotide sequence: TGTGCCAGCAGTTTAGGCGGCAGGGGTTATGGCTACACCTTC. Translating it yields CASSLGGRGYGYTF.

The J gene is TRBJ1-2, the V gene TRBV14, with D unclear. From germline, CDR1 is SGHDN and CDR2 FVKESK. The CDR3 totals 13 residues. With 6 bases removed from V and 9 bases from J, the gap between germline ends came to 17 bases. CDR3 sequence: CASRAVAMQSYTF. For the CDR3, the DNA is TGTGCCAGCAGGGCGGTGGCAATGCAGAGCTACACCTTC.

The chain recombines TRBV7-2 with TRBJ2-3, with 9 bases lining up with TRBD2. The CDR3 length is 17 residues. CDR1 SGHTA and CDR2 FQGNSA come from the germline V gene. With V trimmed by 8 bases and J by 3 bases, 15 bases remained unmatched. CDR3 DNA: TGTGCCAGCTCCCTTAAGGTTGGACTAGCGATGACAGATACGCAGTATTTT. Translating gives CASSLKVGLAMTDTQYF.

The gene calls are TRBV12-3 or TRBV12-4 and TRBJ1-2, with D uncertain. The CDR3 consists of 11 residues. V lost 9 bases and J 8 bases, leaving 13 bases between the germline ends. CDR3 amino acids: CASRYSGGYTF. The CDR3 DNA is TGTGCCAGTAGGTACTCGGGAGGCTACACCTTC.

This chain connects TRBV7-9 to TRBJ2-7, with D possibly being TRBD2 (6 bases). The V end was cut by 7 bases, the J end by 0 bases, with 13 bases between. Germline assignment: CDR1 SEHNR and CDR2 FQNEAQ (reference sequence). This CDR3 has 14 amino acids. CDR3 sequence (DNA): TGTGCCAGCAACCCTAGCGCCAACTCCTACGAGCAGTACTTC. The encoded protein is CASNPSANSYEQYF.

DNA of the CDR3: TGTGCCAGCAGTGACAGGGCCGTCTCCTACGAGCAGTACTTC. Residues: CASSDRAVSYEQYF. V usage is TRBV6-1 and J usage is TRBJ2-7, with TRBD1 as a possible D gene (5 bases). The V end lost 3 bases, the J end lost 0 bases, and 9 bases lay between the germline ends. The CDR3 length is 14 residues. Germline-derived CDR1 and CDR2 are MNHNS and SASEGT.

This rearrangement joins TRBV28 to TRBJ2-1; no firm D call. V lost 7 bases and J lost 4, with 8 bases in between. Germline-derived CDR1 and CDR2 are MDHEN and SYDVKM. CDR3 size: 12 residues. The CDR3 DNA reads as TGTGCCAGCATTGGGCCTTACAATGAGCAGTTCTTC. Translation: CASIGPYNEQFF.

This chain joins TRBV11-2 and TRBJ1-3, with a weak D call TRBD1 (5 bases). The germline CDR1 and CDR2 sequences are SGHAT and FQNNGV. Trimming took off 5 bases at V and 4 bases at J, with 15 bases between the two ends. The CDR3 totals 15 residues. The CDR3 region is CASSETGLGGNTIYF. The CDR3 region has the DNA TGTGCCAGCAGCGAGACGGGACTTGGAGGAAACACCATATATTTT.

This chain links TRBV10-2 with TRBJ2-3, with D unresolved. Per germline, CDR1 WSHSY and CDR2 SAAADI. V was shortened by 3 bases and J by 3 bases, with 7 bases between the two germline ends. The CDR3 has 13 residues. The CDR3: CASSEQQTDTQYF. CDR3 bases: TGCGCCAGCAGTGAACAGCAGACAGATACGCAGTATTTT.

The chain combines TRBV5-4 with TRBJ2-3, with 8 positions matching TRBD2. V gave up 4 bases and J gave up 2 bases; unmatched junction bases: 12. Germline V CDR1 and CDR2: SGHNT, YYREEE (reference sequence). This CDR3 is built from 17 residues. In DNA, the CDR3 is TGTGCCAGCAGCCAACAGTCGGGGACTAGGTTCACAGATACGCAGTATTTT. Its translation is CASSQQSGTRFTDTQYF.

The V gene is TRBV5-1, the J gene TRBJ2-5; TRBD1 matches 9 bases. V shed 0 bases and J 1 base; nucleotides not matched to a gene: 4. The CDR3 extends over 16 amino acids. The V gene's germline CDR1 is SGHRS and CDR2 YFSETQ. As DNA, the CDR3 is TGCGCCAGCAGCTTGGGGGGACAGGGCCCCCAAGAGACCCAGTACTTC. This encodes CASSLGGQGPQETQYF.

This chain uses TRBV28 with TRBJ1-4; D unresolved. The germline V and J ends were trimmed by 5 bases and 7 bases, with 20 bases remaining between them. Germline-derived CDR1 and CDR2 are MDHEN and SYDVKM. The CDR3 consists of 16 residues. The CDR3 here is CASSAASKRRGEKLFF. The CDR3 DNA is TGTGCCAGCAGTGCCGCCAGTAAACGACGGGGTGAAAAACTGTTTTTT.

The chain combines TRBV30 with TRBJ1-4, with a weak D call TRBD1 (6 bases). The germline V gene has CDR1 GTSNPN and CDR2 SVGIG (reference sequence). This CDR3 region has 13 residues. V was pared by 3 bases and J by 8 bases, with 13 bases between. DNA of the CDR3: TGTGCCTGGAGAGGACAGTCAGGGGAAAAACTGTTTTTT. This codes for CAWRGQSGEKLFF. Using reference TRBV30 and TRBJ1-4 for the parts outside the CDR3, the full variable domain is SQTIHQWPATLVQPVGSPLSLECTVEGTSNPNLYWYRQAAGRGLQLLFYSVGIGQISSEVPQNLSASRPQDRQFILSSKKLLLSDSGFYLCAWRGQSGEKLFFGSGTQLSVL.

The CDR3 protein is CASRRTLGQGGTEAFF. CDR3 nucleotides: TGTGCCAGCAGACGAACTCTTGGACAGGGCGGGACTGAAGCTTTCTTT. The genes are TRBV27 and TRBJ1-1; 8 positions agree with TRBD1. Unmatched junction bases numbered 14, after V lost 6 bases and J lost 5 bases. CDR1 is MNHEY and CDR2 is SMNVEV in the germline V gene (reference sequence). This CDR3 has 16 amino acids.

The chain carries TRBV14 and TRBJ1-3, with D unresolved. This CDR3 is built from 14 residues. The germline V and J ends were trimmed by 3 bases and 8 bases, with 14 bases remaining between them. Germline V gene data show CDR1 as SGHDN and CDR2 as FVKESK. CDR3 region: CASSQGWGVDTIYF. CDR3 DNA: TGTGCCAGCAGCCAGGGCTGGGGAGTAGACACCATATATTTT. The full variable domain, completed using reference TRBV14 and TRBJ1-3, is EAGVTQFPSHSVIEKGQTVTLRCDPISGHDNLYWYRRVMGKEIKFLLHFVKESKQDESGMPNNRFLAERTGGTYSTLKVQPAELEDSGVYFCASSQGWGVDTIYFGEGSWLTVV.